Following are 15 T cell receptor beta chains from one sample sequenced in a study of technical replicates of blood from a few donors. The assay was immunoSEQ multiplex PCR, and TCRdb's table has in-frame clones only and misses some. The sample comprises tens of thousands of clones, 90% to 95% of which are singletons, and approximately 0.25% rests with the top ten. Material: T cells isolated from PBMCs. These receptors all stem from a human donor in good health.

This clone has more than one count but fewer than ten. V and J are TRBV2 and TRBJ1-1, with 7 positions matching TRBD1. The CDR3 covers 14 residues. The V and J ends lost 7 bases and 4 bases, in that order; junction bases with no gene match: 9. CDR1 is SNHLY and CDR2 is FYNNEI in the germline V gene. In DNA form, the CDR3 reads TGTGCCAGCACGCTGACAGGGTCCGGCACTGAAGCTTTCTTT. Protein sequence: CASTLTGSGTEAFF.

The DNA for the CDR3 is TGTGCCAGCAGTTTACAGGGGTGGGCCTACGAGCAGTACTTC. This sequence encodes CASSLQGWAYEQYF. This sequence joins TRBV27 and TRBJ2-7; D might be TRBD1 (6 bases). The CDR3 is 14 amino acids. CDR1 is MNHEY and CDR2 is SMNVEV in the germline V gene (reference sequence). The germline V and J ends were trimmed by 2 bases and 2 bases, with 10 bases remaining between them.

The chain joins TRBV5-5 to TRBJ1-6; D is unresolved. Trimming pared 4 bases from V and 4 bases from J, leaving 15 bases between. This CDR3 spans 16 amino acids. Germline CDR1 SGHKS, CDR2 YYEKEE (reference sequence). CDR3 sequence (DNA): TGTGCCAGCAGCCTCCGAGATCTTGTTTATAATTCACCCCTCCACTTT. Protein product: CASSLRDLVYNSPLHF.

This clone has more than one count but fewer than ten. The chain combines TRBV5-1 with TRBJ2-2; maybe TRBD1 (6 bases). The length of the CDR3 is 17 residues. In germline, CDR1 is SGHRS, CDR2 YFSETQ. V dropped 6 bases and J dropped 4 bases, with 22 bases sitting between them. The CDR3 is CASTPRLSGQGTGELFF. CDR3 in DNA: TGCGCCAGCACCCCCCGTCTCTCGGGACAAGGCACCGGGGAGCTGTTTTTT.

The chain combines TRBV30 with TRBJ2-3; 7 bases are shared with TRBD1. This CDR3 region has 17 residues. J gave up 4 bases and V 0 bases, and 13 bases lay outside the gene matches. CDR1 and CDR2 from the germline V gene are GTSNPN and SVGIG (reference sequence). The CDR3 reads CAWSVPGQYFLADTQYF. The CDR3 DNA reads as TGTGCCTGGAGTGTTCCGGGACAGTACTTTCTGGCAGATACGCAGTATTTT.

The rearrangement joins TRBV27 to TRBJ1-2; the D is unclear. Germline CDR1 and CDR2: MNHEY and SMNVEV (reference sequence). CDR3 length: 13 amino acids. V was trimmed by 5 bases and J by 2 bases, leaving 9 bases between them. DNA of the CDR3: TGTGCCAGCAGTCTTGGGCAGAACTATGGCTACACCTTC. Translated: CASSLGQNYGYTF.

This sequence joins TRBV6-4 and TRBJ2-7, with 10 positions matching TRBD2. The J segment lost 5 bases and the V segment lost 9 bases, leaving 16 bases of the junction unmatched. The germline CDR1 and CDR2 sequences are MRHNA and SNTAGT. The CDR3 totals 16 residues. CDR3 sequence (DNA): TGTGCCAGGTTGGGAACCGAGCGGGGGGGCTTGAACGAGCAGTACTTC. It translates to CARLGTERGGLNEQYF.

The J gene is TRBJ2-1, the V gene TRBV7-3; a possible D gene is TRBD2 (7 bases). V gave up 3 bases and J gave up 2 bases, with 11 bases separating them. The CDR3 spans 15 residues. The germline CDR1 and CDR2 sequences are SGHTA and FQGTGA. The DNA for the CDR3 is TGTGCCAGCAGCTTGAGGGGGGGGGCCTACAATGAGCAGTTCTTC. Protein product: CASSLRGGAYNEQFF.

The rearrangement joins TRBV28 to TRBJ2-5; 7 bases are a match to TRBD2. Losses at the gene ends were 5 bases for V and 5 bases for J; bases not matched to a gene: 5. Germline V lookup: CDR1 MDHEN, CDR2 SYDVKM. The length of the CDR3 is 13 residues. The CDR3 spells CASSQGGTETQYF. CDR3 nucleotides: TGTGCCAGCAGTCAGGGAGGGACGGAGACCCAGTACTTC.

V usage is TRBV9 and J usage is TRBJ2-3; 10 nucleotides line up with TRBD2. The junction had 14 bases not matched to a gene; V was cut back by 4 bases and J by 9 bases. The CDR3 is made up of 16 amino acids. The germline CDR1 and CDR2 sequences are SGDLS and YYNGEE. CDR3 bases: TGTGCCAGCAGCCTTGGGACTAGCGCAAACCTGGCAACGCAGTATTTT. Protein: CASSLGTSANLATQYF.

The chain carries TRBV15 and TRBJ2-6, with TRBD1 matching 7 bases. Germline V lookup: CDR1 LNHNV, CDR2 YYDKDF (reference sequence). This CDR3 contains 18 residues. V dropped 5 bases and J dropped 0; count of bases not matched to a gene: 10. This chain's CDR3 is CATSPSPGGISGANVLTF. DNA of the CDR3: TGTGCCACCAGCCCATCCCCAGGGGGAATCTCTGGGGCCAACGTCCTGACTTTC.

The chain carries TRBV4-1 and TRBJ1-2; a weak D match, TRBD1 (6 bases). Germline V gene lookup returns CDR1 MGHRA and CDR2 YSYEKL. With 3 bases removed from V and 1 base from J, the gap between germline ends came to 21 bases. CDR3 length: 18 residues. The CDR3 DNA follows: TGCGCCAGCAGCCACCCCTGGGGCAGGGGCAACCTTAACTATGGCTACACCTTC. As protein: CASSHPWGRGNLNYGYTF.

This rearrangement joins TRBV30 to TRBJ2-7; D is unresolved. The CDR3 spans 13 residues. Germline lookup yields CDR1 GTSNPN and CDR2 SVGIG (reference sequence). With 0 bases removed from V and 6 bases from J, the gap between germline ends came to 12 bases. CDR3 DNA sequence: TGTGCCTGGAGTGTTTTAATCTCCGGCGAGCAGTACTTC. It is translated as CAWSVLISGEQYF.

The chain uses TRBV4-1 and TRBJ2-7; a possible D gene is TRBD1 (6 bases). The CDR3 totals 14 residues. The germline gives CDR1 MGHRA, CDR2 YSYEKL. V shed 2 bases and J shed 3 bases, with 11 bases lying between them. For the CDR3, the DNA is TGCGCCAGCAGCCAACGGGACAACCTCTACGAGCAGTACTTC. This gives the protein CASSQRDNLYEQYF.

V usage is TRBV9 and J usage is TRBJ2-2, with unresolved D. V was clipped by 0 bases and J by 3 bases, with 15 bases between them. The CDR3 covers 17 residues. Germline V gene sequence: CDR1 SGDLS, CDR2 YYNGEE. CDR3 amino acids: CASSVVPNLDYTGELFF. Written as DNA, the CDR3 is TGTGCCAGCAGCGTAGTTCCTAACTTAGACTACACCGGGGAGCTGTTTTTT.